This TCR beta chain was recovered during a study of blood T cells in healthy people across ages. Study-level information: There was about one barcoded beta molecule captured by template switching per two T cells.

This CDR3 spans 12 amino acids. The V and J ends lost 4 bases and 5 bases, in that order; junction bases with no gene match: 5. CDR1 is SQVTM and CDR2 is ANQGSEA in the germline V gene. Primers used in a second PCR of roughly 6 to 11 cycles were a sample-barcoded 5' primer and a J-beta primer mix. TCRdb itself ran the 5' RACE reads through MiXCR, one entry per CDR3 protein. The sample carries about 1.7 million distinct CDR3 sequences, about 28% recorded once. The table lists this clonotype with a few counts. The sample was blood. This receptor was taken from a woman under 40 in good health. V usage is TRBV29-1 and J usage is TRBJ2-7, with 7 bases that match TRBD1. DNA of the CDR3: TGCAGCGTTGCAGGGGGTTTCGACGAGCAGTACTTC. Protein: CSVAGGFDEQYF.